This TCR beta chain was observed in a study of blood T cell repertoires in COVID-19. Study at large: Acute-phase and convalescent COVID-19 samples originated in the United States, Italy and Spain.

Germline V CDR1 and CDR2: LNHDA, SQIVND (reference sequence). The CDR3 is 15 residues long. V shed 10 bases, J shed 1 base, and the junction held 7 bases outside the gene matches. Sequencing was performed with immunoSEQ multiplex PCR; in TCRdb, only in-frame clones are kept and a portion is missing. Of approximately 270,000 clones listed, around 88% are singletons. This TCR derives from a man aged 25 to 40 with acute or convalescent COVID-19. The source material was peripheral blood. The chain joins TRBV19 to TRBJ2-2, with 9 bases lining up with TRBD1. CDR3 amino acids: CATVGQGENTGELFF. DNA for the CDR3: TGTGCCACAGTGGGACAGGGAGAGAACACCGGGGAGCTGTTTTTT.